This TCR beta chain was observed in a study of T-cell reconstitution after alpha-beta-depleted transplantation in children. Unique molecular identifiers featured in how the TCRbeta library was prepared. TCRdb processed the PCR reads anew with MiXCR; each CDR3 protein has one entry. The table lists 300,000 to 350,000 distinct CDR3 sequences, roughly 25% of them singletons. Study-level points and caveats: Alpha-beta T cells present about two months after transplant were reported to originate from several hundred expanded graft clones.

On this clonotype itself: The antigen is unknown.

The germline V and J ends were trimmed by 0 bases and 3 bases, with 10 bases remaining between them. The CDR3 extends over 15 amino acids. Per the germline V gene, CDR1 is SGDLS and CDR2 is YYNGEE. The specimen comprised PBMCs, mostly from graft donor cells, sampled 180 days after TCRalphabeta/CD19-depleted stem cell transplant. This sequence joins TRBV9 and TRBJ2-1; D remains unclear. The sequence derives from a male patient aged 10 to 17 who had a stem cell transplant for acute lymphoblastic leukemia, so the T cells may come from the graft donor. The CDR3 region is CASSVASGDYNEQFF. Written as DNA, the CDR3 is TGTGCCAGCAGCGTAGCATCCGGAGACTACAATGAGCAGTTCTTC. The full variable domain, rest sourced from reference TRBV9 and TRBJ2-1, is DSGVTQTPKHLITATGQRVTLRCSPRSGDLSVYWYQQSLDQGLQFLIQYYNGEERAKGNILERFSAQQFPDLHSELNLSSLELGDSALYFCASSVASGDYNEQFFGPGTRLTVL.